This record looks at one T cell receptor (beta chain) sequence and its context. These data belong to a study of blood T cell repertoires in COVID-19. Looking at the study overall: Italy, Spain and the United States were the sources of the convalescent and acute COVID-19 samples.

As handled by the study authors: Using reference gene primer amplification, nucleated cell counts were estimated. The table came from immunoSEQ multiplex PCR; TCRdb's copy has only in-frame clones and leaves some out. For V, J and clone size, that table is used; D and trimming come from the DNA. The top ten hold 0.95% to 1.5% of the sample, which has 250,000 or so clones, about nine tenths seen once. The CDR3 runs 18 residues. Germline CDR1 reads SNHLY; CDR2 reads FYNNEI. Losses at the gene ends were 0 bases for V and 8 bases for J; bases not matched to a gene: 14. This receptor was identified in a human donor in a cohort exposed to, infected with or recovered from COVID-19 (not recorded which). The donor label of this sample is uncertain. This chain uses TRBV2 with TRBJ1-4; 8 positions match TRBD1. Material for sequencing was PBMCs or T cells enriched from blood (not recorded which). The CDR3: CASSEAFSDRGWEEKLFF. In DNA, the CDR3 is TGTGCCAGCAGTGAAGCGTTTAGTGACAGGGGATGGGAGGAAAAACTGTTTTTT.